These 13 T cell receptor beta chains originate from one sample sequenced in a study of T cell responses to AZD1222 COVID-19 vaccine. Assay: immunoSEQ multiplex PCR; the TCRdb copy retains only in-frame clones and omits some. In the table there are about 140,000 clones, roughly 93% of which are singletons. The starting material was peripheral blood, obtained after recovery from COVID-19. These receptors were obtained from an adult who had recovered from COVID-19.

This sequence joins TRBV27 and TRBJ2-2; 7 bases line up with TRBD1. The CDR3 length is 16 residues. Germline lookup yields CDR1 MNHEY and CDR2 SMNVEV (reference sequence). With 6 bases clipped from V and 0 bases from J, the junction kept 7 bases outside the gene matches. The CDR3 protein is CASSPGTVANTGELFF. DNA of the CDR3: TGTGCCAGCAGCCCCGGGACAGTAGCGAACACCGGGGAGCTGTTTTTT.

The chain is built from TRBV7-3 and TRBJ2-6; maybe TRBD2 (6 bases). The CDR3 spans 18 residues. V lost 4 bases and J 0 bases, leaving 16 bases between the germline ends. CDR1 and CDR2 from the germline V gene are SGHTA and FQGTGA. CDR3 loop: CASSSNRDFLSGANVLTF. CDR3 DNA: TGTGCCAGCAGCTCCAACCGGGACTTTCTCTCTGGGGCCAACGTCCTGACTTTC.

The chain employs TRBV7-3 and TRBJ2-3; 8 bases align to TRBD2. The trim removed 6 bases at V and 4 bases at J, leaving 6 bases unmatched. The CDR3 covers 14 residues. CDR1 is SGHTA and CDR2 is FQGTGA in the germline V gene. CDR3 protein: CASSPTSGSDTQYF. CDR3 in DNA: TGTGCCAGCAGTCCAACTAGCGGATCAGATACGCAGTATTTT.

This clone turned up a few times. The chain joins TRBV3-1 (or the pseudogene TRBV3-2) to TRBJ2-1; weak D call: TRBD2 (5 bases). The CDR3 length is 13 residues. The V end was cut by 3 bases, the J end by 9 bases, with 12 bases between. Per the germline V gene, CDR1 is LGHDT and CDR2 is YNNKEL (reference sequence). The CDR3 DNA reads as TGTGCCAGCAGCCAGGACTTAGTCGGTGAGCAGTTCTTC. Residues: CASSQDLVGEQFF.

The V and J genes are TRBV15 and TRBJ1-4; no firm D call. Deletions cut 3 bases from V and 0 bases from J, with 8 bases between. Germline V gene lookup returns CDR1 LNHNV and CDR2 YYDKDF (reference sequence). The CDR3 length is 15 residues. CDR3 amino acids: CATSRKQATNEKLFF. In DNA, the CDR3 is TGTGCCACCAGCAGGAAACAAGCAACTAATGAAAAACTGTTTTTT.

The chain uses TRBV15 and TRBJ2-1; D uncertain. Trimming took off 0 bases at V and 9 bases at J, with 9 bases between the two ends. The CDR3 contains 13 residues. Germline CDR1 is LNHNV and CDR2 is YYDKDF (reference sequence). CDR3 nucleotides: TGTGCCACCAGCAGAGAATACCCGGGTGAGCAGTTCTTC. Its protein product is CATSREYPGEQFF.

The chain recombines TRBV24-1 with TRBJ2-1, with D perhaps TRBD1 or TRBD2 (5 bases each). Germline CDR1 reads KGHDR; CDR2 reads SFDVKD. The germline V and J ends were trimmed by 9 bases and 5 bases, with 10 bases remaining between them. The length of the CDR3 is 12 residues. The chain's CDR3 is CATGEGHNEQFF. Written as DNA, the CDR3 is TGTGCCACCGGAGAGGGGCACAATGAGCAGTTCTTC.

The V and J genes are TRBV27 and TRBJ2-5; TRBD2 aligns across 8 bases. Germline lookup yields CDR1 MNHEY and CDR2 SMNVEV (reference sequence). J gave up 5 bases and V 2 bases, and 7 bases lay outside the gene matches. The CDR3 is 15 residues long. The CDR3: CASSLRLAGYETQYF. The CDR3 DNA sequence: TGTGCCAGCAGTTTAAGGCTAGCGGGCTACGAGACCCAGTACTTC.

This chain uses TRBV27 with TRBJ2-1; 10 bases fit TRBD2. CDR1 is MNHEY and CDR2 is SMNVEV in the germline V gene (reference sequence). The CDR3 spans 18 residues. The ends lost 7 bases at V and 4 bases at J; junction bases unmatched: 16. CDR3 region: CASNSLVASGRTYNEQFF. Here the CDR3 DNA reads TGTGCCAGCAACTCCCTAGTGGCTAGCGGGAGAACTTACAATGAGCAGTTCTTC.

The chain combines TRBV2 with TRBJ2-3; 13 nucleotides agree with TRBD2. The CDR3 contains 17 residues. V was pared by 6 bases and J by 0 bases, with 6 bases of the junction left unmatched. Germline CDR1 reads SNHLY; CDR2 reads FYNNEI. Here the CDR3 DNA reads TGTGCCAGCAGGCGACTAGCGGGAGGCTTTAGCACAGATACGCAGTATTTT. It specifies CASRRLAGGFSTDTQYF.

The chain employs TRBV19 and TRBJ1-5; the D gene is possibly TRBD1 (6 bases). Per the germline V gene, CDR1 is LNHDA and CDR2 is SQIVND (reference sequence). The V and J ends lost 7 bases and 0 bases respectively, with 10 bases between them. This CDR3 is built from 14 residues. The CDR3 DNA sequence: TGTGCCAGTACGAACAGGGCTAGCAATCAGCCCCAGCATTTT. This encodes CASTNRASNQPQHF.

The rearrangement links TRBV28 to TRBJ2-7; D remains unclear. Per germline, CDR1 MDHEN and CDR2 SYDVKM. This CDR3 has 17 residues. Trimming pared 6 bases from V and 2 bases from J, leaving 23 bases between. Written as DNA, the CDR3 is TGTGCCAGCAGACCACCTCTGGGCCTCCTTGGGACCTACGAGCAGTACTTC. Its protein is CASRPPLGLLGTYEQYF.

The genes are TRBV6-5 and TRBJ1-1; D is undetermined. CDR3 size: 14 residues. Trimming shortened V by 5 bases and J by 1 base, and 11 bases separated the two germline ends. CDR1 is MNHEY and CDR2 is SVGAGI in the germline V gene. The CDR3 here is CASSIRRSNTEAFF. CDR3 sequence (DNA): TGTGCCAGCAGTATACGACGGTCGAACACTGAAGCTTTCTTT.